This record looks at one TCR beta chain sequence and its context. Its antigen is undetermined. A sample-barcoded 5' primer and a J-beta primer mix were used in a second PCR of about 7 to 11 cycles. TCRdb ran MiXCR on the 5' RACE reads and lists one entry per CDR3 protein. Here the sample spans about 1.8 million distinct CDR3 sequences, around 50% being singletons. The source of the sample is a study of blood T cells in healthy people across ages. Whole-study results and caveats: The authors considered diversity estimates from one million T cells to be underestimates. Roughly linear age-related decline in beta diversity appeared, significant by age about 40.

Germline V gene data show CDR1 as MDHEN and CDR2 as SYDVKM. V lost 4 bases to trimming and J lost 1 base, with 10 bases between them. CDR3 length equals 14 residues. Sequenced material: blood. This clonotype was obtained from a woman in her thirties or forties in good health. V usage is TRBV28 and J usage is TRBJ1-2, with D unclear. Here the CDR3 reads CASSSSSYNYGYTF. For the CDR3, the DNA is TGTGCCAGCAGTTCCAGCTCTTATAACTATGGCTACACCTTC.